This T cell receptor beta chain was identified during a study of identical twins. V lost 4 bases, J lost 3 bases, and 14 bases stayed unmatched. Germline assignment: CDR1 SGHVS and CDR2 FQNEAQ. CDR3 size: 19 residues. In TCRdb, the 5' RACE reads were re-called with MiXCR into one record per CDR3 protein. The table has roughly 480,000 distinct CDR3 sequences, 24% seen once. These data also featured in a second study, about T cells expressing NK-cell markers.

Material: CD4+ T cells sorted from blood. This chain uses TRBV7-8 with TRBJ2-2; 10 bases agree with TRBD2. This receptor was obtained from a woman aged 18 to 35 in good health. The CDR3 reads CASSSLAGAKSGDTGELFF. The CDR3 bases are TGTGCCAGCAGCTCCCTAGCGGGGGCCAAGTCGGGGGACACCGGGGAGCTGTTTTTT.